These 30 T cell receptor beta chains were all obtained from the same sample, sequenced in a study of TET2 disruption in CD19-targeted CAR T cells. Treatment meaning: autologous CTL019 cells: CD19 CAR with 4-1BB and CD3 zeta domains. No antigen has been identified for these receptors. TCRdb keeps only in-frame clones here, not all; method: immunoSEQ multiplex PCR. This sample's table has under 30,000 clones. The input for sequencing was CD8- CAR+ T cells sorted from cultured blood T cells, taken for CD19 CAR T cell therapy. As to subset: CD8-negative CAR-positive T cells from the infusion product. These receptors were obtained from a man in his 70s with chronic lymphocytic leukemia.

Points on this clone: The read ends 3 residues early relative to the CDR3; the germline J gene fills the gap. The sample holds other DNA sequences that translate to the same CDR3. V and J are TRBV7-9 and TRBJ1-1, with 7 bases identical to TRBD1. The CDR3 covers 15 residues. Germline V gene lookup returns CDR1 SEHNR and CDR2 FQNEAQ (reference sequence). The CDR3 is CASSLGTDLQETAFF. The part of the CDR3 DNA that was read is TGTGCCAGCAGCTTGGGGACAGACCTTCAAGAGACC.

Regarding this clone: The CDR3 end is not reached by the read, which stops 3 residues before it; the germline J gene fills it in. The gene calls are TRBV7-8 and TRBJ1-2; D gene unclear. CDR1 and CDR2 (germline): SGHVS, FQNEAQ. Trimming removed 2 bases at V and 3 bases at J, with 7 bases between. CDR3 size: 13 residues. The sequenced CDR3 bases are TGTGCCAGCAGCTTACTTCAGGACTATGGC. It yields the protein CASSLLQDYG. The entire CDR3 is CASSLLQDYGYTF.

As regards this clone: Sequencing ends 3 residues short of the CDR3 end; the germline J gene provides the rest. The V and J genes are TRBV28 and TRBJ1-5, with TRBD1 as a possible D gene (5 bases). This CDR3 region has 14 residues. Germline values: CDR1 MDHEN, CDR2 SYDVKM. Trimming stripped 7 bases from V and 2 bases from J, with 12 bases between. The sequenced CDR3 bases are TGTGCCAGCAAACTGGGGGGGGGCAATCAGCCC. Translation gives CASKLGGGNQP. The whole CDR3 reads CASKLGGGNQPQHF.

About this clone itself: The sequence runs out 3 residues before the end of the CDR3; the remainder is reconstructed from the germline J gene. The genes are TRBV30 and TRBJ1-4, with D hard to call. Trimming stripped 0 bases from V and 2 bases from J, with 10 bases between. The CDR3 is 15 residues long. Germline values: CDR1 GTSNPN, CDR2 SVGIG (reference sequence). CDR3 residues: CAWSVPGNTNEKLFF. The CDR3 DNA, read in part, is TGTGCCTGGAGTGTACCGGGGAACACTAATGAAAAA.

As for this clone: Sequencing ends 3 residues short of the CDR3 end; the germline J gene provides the rest. V usage is TRBV6-2 or TRBV6-3 and J usage is TRBJ1-2; the D is unclear. CDR1 and CDR2 from the germline V gene are MNHEY and SVGEGT. The CDR3 length is 11 residues. The CDR3 DNA, read in part, is TGTGCCAGCAAGAACACAGATACC. Translating it yields CASKNTDT. The entire CDR3 protein is CASKNTDTYTF.

On this clone itself: Its ends do not fully match the called genes, so a read error is possible. The CDR3 goes on 3 residues after the read ends, and that part is filled in from the germline J gene. At the DNA level, this CDR3 is encoded by other sequences in the same sample as well. This sequence joins TRBV12-3 or TRBV12-4 and TRBJ1-3, with a tentative D call TRBD1 (5 bases). The CDR3 contains 14 residues. CDR3 loop: CASSLGAAGNTIYF. Incomplete CDR3 DNA: TGTGCCAGCAGTCTAGGGGCAGCTGGAAACACT.

As regards this clone: From the germline J gene comes the end of the CDR3, since the read stops 3 residues before it. The rearrangement uses TRBV20-1 and TRBJ2-2; D is unclear. V lost 1 base to trimming and J lost 0 bases, with 3 bases between them. The CDR3 sequence is 13 residues long. CDR1 and CDR2 (germline): DFQATT, SNEGSKA (reference sequence). The CDR3 DNA, read in part, is TGCAGTGCTAGAGTAGCGAACACCGGGGAG. Translated, it gives CSARVANTGE. The full CDR3 sequence reads CSARVANTGELFF.

Incomplete CDR3 DNA: TGTGCCAGCAGTGTTCTTAGCGGGGGCCAAGAGACT. Its protein is CASSVLSGGQET. The entire CDR3 sequence reads CASSVLSGGQETQYF. V gene TRBV2 combines with J gene TRBJ2-4; 9 bases align to TRBD2. The read ends 3 residues before the CDR3 terminus; that terminus is restored from the germline J gene. The CDR3 is made up of 15 amino acids. CDR1 is SNHLY and CDR2 is FYNNEI in the germline V gene. Based on the CDR3 plus reference TRBV2 and TRBJ2-4, the full variable domain is EPEVTQTPSHQVTQMGQEVILRCVPISNHLYFYWYRQILGQKVEFLVSFYNNEISEKSEIFDDQFSVERPDGSNFTLKIRSTKLEDSAMYFCASSVLSGGQETQYFGAGTRLSVL.

As regards this clone: With the read ending 3 residues before the CDR3 end, the germline J gene is used to fill in that end. This sequence joins TRBV5-1 and TRBJ1-2, with D unclear. The CDR3 is made up of 16 amino acids. The germline V gene has CDR1 SGHRS and CDR2 YFSETQ. CDR3 residues: CASSLAPYPPSYDYTF. The CDR3 DNA, read in part, is TGCGCCAGCAGCTTGGCTCCGTACCCCCCCTCCTACGAC. Together with reference TRBV5-1 and TRBJ1-2, the CDR3 gives the full variable domain: KAGVTQTPRYLIKTRGQQVTLSCSPISGHRSVSWYQQTPGQGLQFLFEYFSETQRNKGNFPGRFSGRQFSNSRSEMNVSTLELGDSALYLCASSLAPYPPSYDYTFGSGTRLTVV.

Partial CDR3 DNA: TGTGCCAGCTCACCACCTCTGGGACAGGGTAGGGAGACT. Translating gives CASSPPLGQGRET. In full, the CDR3 is CASSPPLGQGRETQYF. This chain connects TRBV18 to TRBJ2-4, with TRBD1 matching over 9 bases. The sequence runs out 3 residues before the end of the CDR3; the remainder is reconstructed from the germline J gene. CDR1 KGHSH and CDR2 LQKENI come from the germline V gene. The CDR3 extends over 16 amino acids.

A word on this clone: The read ends 3 residues early relative to the CDR3; the germline J gene fills the gap. The rearrangement links TRBV20-1 to TRBJ2-2, with 8 positions matching TRBD2. This CDR3 contains 18 residues. Germline trimming cut 2 bases from V and 0 bases from J; bases unmatched to any gene: 11. Per the germline V gene, CDR1 is DFQATT and CDR2 is SNEGSKA (reference sequence). The part of the CDR3 DNA that was read is TGCAGTGCTAGAAACCCCTCCCGGGGGGGCGCGAACACCGGGGAG. This codes for CSARNPSRGGANTGE. The entire CDR3 protein reads CSARNPSRGGANTGELFF.

Worth noting for this clone: The read ends 3 residues early relative to the CDR3; the germline J gene fills the gap. This sequence joins TRBV5-4 and TRBJ2-2, with D perhaps matching TRBD1 (6 bases). The CDR3 runs to 14 residues. From germline, CDR1 is SGHNT and CDR2 YYREEE (reference sequence). CDR3 DNA (partial): TGTGCCAGCAGCCTGGACAGATTTAATGAAAAG. Its translation is CASSLDRFNEK. The CDR3 reads in full as CASSLDRFNEKLFF. Using reference TRBV5-4 and TRBJ2-2 for the parts outside the CDR3, the full variable domain is ETGVTQSPTHLIKTRGQQVTLRCSSQSGHNTVSWYQQALGQGPQFIFQYYREEENGRGNFPPRFSGLQFPNYSSELNVNALELDDSALYLCASSLDRFNEKLFFGEGSRLTVL.

As concerns this clone: The same CDR3 is also encoded by other DNA sequences in this sample. The CDR3 protein is CASRPGQGRHSGNTIYF. The part of the CDR3 DNA that was read is TGTGCCAGCAGACCTGGACAGGGACGACACTCTGGAAACACC. This chain uses TRBV2 with TRBJ1-3, with 8 nucleotides matching TRBD1. Read coverage stops 3 residues before the CDR3 terminus; the germline J gene supplies the remainder. Germline V gene data show CDR1 as SNHLY and CDR2 as FYNNEI. The CDR3 spans 17 residues. J lost 0 bases, V lost 6 bases, and 10 bases had no gene match.

Worth noting for this clone: The read ends 3 residues early relative to the CDR3; the germline J gene fills the gap. The chain carries TRBV28 and TRBJ2-7; 7 nucleotides line up with TRBD1. CDR1 and CDR2 (germline): MDHEN, SYDVKM. The CDR3 covers 15 residues. The V segment lost 9 bases and the J segment 1 base; nucleotides outside the gene matches: 12. CDR3 protein: CASLGGDQRSYEQYF. CDR3 bases read: TGTGCCAGTCTAGGGGGCGATCAACGTTCCTACGAG.

Worth noting for this clone: The read stops 3 residues short of the end of the CDR3; the missing end is completed from the germline J gene. The rearrangement joins TRBV19 to TRBJ1-5; a possible D gene is TRBD1 (5 bases). Germline V gives CDR1 LNHDA, CDR2 SQIVND (reference sequence). V was trimmed by 10 bases and J by 4 bases, leaving 20 bases between them. The CDR3 consists of 15 residues. CDR3 DNA, as far as it was read: TGTGCCACTACTGTCCGGCAGGGTGCAAATCAGCCC. As protein: CATTVRQGANQP. The entire CDR3 protein reads CATTVRQGANQPQHF.

As to this clone: The sequence runs out 3 residues before the end of the CDR3; the remainder is reconstructed from the germline J gene. This sample also contains other DNA sequences that code for the same CDR3. The V gene is TRBV5-1, the J gene TRBJ1-3, with 7 nucleotides matching TRBD1. This CDR3 is built from 14 residues. The V segment lost 4 bases and the J segment 3 bases; nucleotides outside the gene matches: 4. In germline, CDR1 is SGHRS, CDR2 YFSETQ. The sequenced part of the CDR3 DNA is TGCGCCAGCAGCCCGGGACAGATTGGAAACACC. Translating gives CASSPGQIGNT. The CDR3 reads in full as CASSPGQIGNTIYF.

Remarks on this clone: The read ends 3 residues early relative to the CDR3; the germline J gene fills the gap. The chain combines TRBV19 with TRBJ2-7; 7 positions agree with TRBD2. Trimming cost V 6 bases and J 3 bases; bases outside gene matches: 11. The germline V gene encodes CDR1 LNHDA and CDR2 SQIVND (reference sequence). The CDR3 is made up of 15 amino acids. CDR3 region: CASRRLSGSYYEQYF. The CDR3 bases that were read are TGTGCCAGTAGGCGTCTTAGCGGGTCTTACTACGAG.

Comments on this clone: The CDR3 goes on 3 residues after the read ends, and that part is filled in from the germline J gene. This sequence joins TRBV20-1 and TRBJ2-2; D may match TRBD1 or TRBD2 (6 bases each). V was clipped by 1 base and J by 5 bases, with 20 bases between them. Germline CDR1 DFQATT, CDR2 SNEGSKA (reference sequence). The CDR3 length is 17 residues. CDR3 in amino acids: CSARVSVGQGRTGELFF. The sequenced part of the CDR3 DNA is TGCAGTGCTAGAGTCTCCGTTGGGCAGGGGAGGACCGGGGAG.

As concerns this clone: The sequenced fragment ends 3 residues before the CDR3 boundary, so the rest is inferred from the germline J gene. This chain joins TRBV10-3 and TRBJ1-6; the D gene is possibly TRBD1 (5 bases). The ends were cut back, 4 bases at V and 5 bases at J, with 15 bases in the middle. There are 16 residues in the CDR3. The germline CDR1 and CDR2 sequences are ENHRY and SYGVKD. The CDR3 DNA, read in part, is TGTGCCATCAGTGGGCGGGGGAGTGAGGATAATTCACCC. It is translated as CAISGRGSEDNSP. The whole CDR3 sequence is CAISGRGSEDNSPLHF.

Worth noting for this clone: The CDR3 extends 3 residues past the end of the read, so its final part is completed from the germline J gene. The chain employs TRBV25-1 and TRBJ2-2; tentatively, D is TRBD1 (6 bases). The length of the CDR3 is 13 residues. CDR1 and CDR2 (germline): MGHDK, SYGVNS. The V end lost 6 bases, the J end lost 5 bases, and 10 bases lay between the germline ends. This chain's CDR3 is CASRSTGTGELFF. Partial CDR3 DNA: TGTGCCAGCAGATCCACAGGGACCGGGGAG.

As regards this clone: The sequenced fragment ends 3 residues before the CDR3 boundary, so the rest is inferred from the germline J gene. V is TRBV12-3 or TRBV12-4 and J is TRBJ1-1, with TRBD1 as a possible D gene (5 bases). V was shortened by 8 bases and J by 5 bases, with 15 bases between the two germline ends. There are 13 residues in the CDR3. The DNA read from the CDR3 is TGTGCCAGCGGATCCCAGGGTCTAACTGAA. Translation: CASGSQGLTE. The whole CDR3 sequence is CASGSQGLTEAFF.

About this clone: The read falls 3 residues short of the CDR3 end, and the missing part is taken from the germline J gene. This chain joins TRBV7-9 and TRBJ1-5, with TRBD1 matching 9 bases. This CDR3 is 14 amino acids long. CDR1 SEHNR and CDR2 FQNEAQ come from the germline V gene (reference sequence). Germline trimming cut 5 bases from V and 6 bases from J; bases unmatched to any gene: 5. The CDR3 here is CASSPGQGGQPQHF. Partial CDR3 DNA: TGTGCCAGCAGCCCGGGACAGGGAGGTCAGCCC.

CDR3 amino acids: CASSEPRGGAKNTQYF. The DNA read from the CDR3 is TGTGCCAGCAGCGAGCCCCGGGGAGGTGCGAAAAATACG. V is TRBV9 and J is TRBJ2-3; weak D call: TRBD2 (6 bases). The read finishes 3 residues shy of the CDR3 end, and the germline J gene is used to complete it. The V end was cut by 3 bases, the J end by 7 bases, with 21 bases between. The CDR3 is made up of 16 amino acids. The germline V gene encodes CDR1 SGDLS and CDR2 YYNGEE.

Comment on this clone: The read terminates 3 residues ahead of where the CDR3 ends, so the germline J gene completes it. At the DNA level, this CDR3 is encoded by other sequences in the same sample as well. This rearrangement joins TRBV28 to TRBJ1-2; TRBD1 agrees at 8 bases. This CDR3 contains 14 residues. Germline lookup yields CDR1 MDHEN and CDR2 SYDVKM. CDR3 bases read: TGTGCCAGCAGTTTACCCACAGGGGGAGGAGGT. It specifies CASSLPTGGGG. The full CDR3 is CASSLPTGGGGYTF.

This clone is medium-sized by frequency. The CDR3 end lies 3 residues beyond the end of the read and is filled in from the germline J gene. The same CDR3 arises from other DNA sequences in this sample as well. The genes are TRBV5-8 and TRBJ1-2, with no clear D. Per the germline V gene, CDR1 is SGHTS and CDR2 is YDEGEE. V was pared by 4 bases and J by 0 bases, with 13 bases between. The CDR3 length is 15 residues. Partial CDR3 DNA: TGTGCCAGCAGCCTTCGACTGAGAGCTAACTATGGC. Its translation is CASSLRLRANYG. The entire CDR3 is CASSLRLRANYGYTF.

Worth noting for this clone: From the germline J gene comes the end of the CDR3, since the read stops 3 residues before it. V gene TRBV13 combines with J gene TRBJ1-1, with 7 bases matching TRBD1. The trim removed 0 bases at V and 6 bases at J, leaving 10 bases unmatched. The germline V gene has CDR1 PRHDT and CDR2 FYEKMQ (reference sequence). The CDR3 runs 16 residues. Incomplete CDR3 DNA: TGTGCCAGCAGCTTAGGCCCCTTTGACAGGGTAGCTGAA. Translated, it gives CASSLGPFDRVAE. The entire CDR3 is CASSLGPFDRVAEAFF.

With respect to this clone: The read comes to an end 3 residues before the CDR3 does, leaving the germline J gene to fill in the end. This chain connects TRBV10-3 to TRBJ2-4; the match to TRBD1 covers 8 bases. There are 16 residues in the CDR3. Germline V lookup: CDR1 ENHRY, CDR2 SYGVKD. This CDR3 reads CAISESAGGISQPQYF. Partial CDR3 DNA: TGTGCCATCAGTGAGTCGGCAGGGGGCATCAGTCAGCCT.

The CDR3 sequence: CASKTGTSRGEQFF. Incomplete CDR3 DNA: TGTGCCAGCAAAACCGGGACTAGCCGCGGTGAG. The chain links TRBV9 to TRBJ2-1, with 9 bases matching TRBD2. The DNA ends 3 residues before the CDR3 does, and the rest of the CDR3 is filled in from the germline J gene. Trimming at V came to 6 bases and at J to 9 bases, leaving 10 bases not matched to a gene. Germline V gene lookup returns CDR1 SGDLS and CDR2 YYNGEE. The CDR3 totals 14 residues.

For this clone: Read data end 3 residues before the CDR3 end; the end is taken from the germline J gene. V gene TRBV10-3 combines with J gene TRBJ1-1, with D possibly matching TRBD1 (6 bases). The V end was cut by 7 bases, the J end by 1 base, with 13 bases between. The CDR3 totals 14 residues. CDR1 ENHRY and CDR2 SYGVKD come from the germline V gene. The CDR3 sequence: CAINSGHSNTEAFF. CDR3 bases read: TGTGCCATCAACTCGGGACACTCGAACACTGAA.

This clone is deemed medium-sized by its frequency. The read terminates 3 residues ahead of where the CDR3 ends, so the germline J gene completes it. The chain is built from TRBV7-9 and TRBJ2-3, with D maybe TRBD1 (6 bases). Trimming left V 1 base short and J 2 bases short, with 7 bases between. The CDR3 length is 14 residues. Germline CDR1 is SEHNR and CDR2 is FQNEAQ (reference sequence). Partial CDR3 DNA: TGTGCCAGCAGCTTAGTGGGACACACAGATACG. Encoded protein: CASSLVGHTDT. The CDR3 in its entirety is CASSLVGHTDTQYF.